This T cell receptor beta chain emerged from a study of tumor-infiltrating lymphocytes in primary liver carcinoma. Co-extraction yielded RNA and DNA from about 20-30 mg of unsorted bulk tissue. Whichever tumor sample was examined, it had over 80% viable tumor cells. On this clonotype itself: Its target is unknown. A read error may produce the germline difference seen at one junction end.

Regarding the study as a whole: Tumor tissue displayed a significantly greater top-250-clone fraction than blood (p = 0.039).

In germline, CDR1 is SGHNT, CDR2 YYREEE (reference sequence). The CDR3 is 15 amino acids. TCR beta cDNA came from 400 to 500 ng total RNA, primed with a constant-region primer. Library construction for TCR beta comprised three nested multiplex PCR rounds performed with slightly modified ARM-PCR. Both of the initial two PCR rounds ran for around 9 cycles and employed TRBV1-TRBV30 forward primers alongside a C-beta reverse primer. From the multiplex PCR reads, TCRdb called clonotypes with MiXCR, one entry per CDR3 protein. Here the sample spans roughly 200,000 distinct CDR3 sequences, over 80% being singletons.

Sequencing used tumor tissue from primary liver carcinoma. The J gene is TRBJ2-1, the V gene TRBV5-4; the D is unclear. The source is a man aged 35-49 years with primary liver carcinoma and hepatitis B virus infection. The CDR3 loop is CASSLLTGSYNEEFF. The CDR3 DNA follows: TGTGCCAGCAGTTTACTAACGGGCTCCTATAATGAGGAGTTCTTC. Supplemented by reference TRBV5-4 and TRBJ2-1, the full variable domain reads ETGVTQSPTHLIKTRGQQVTLRCSSQSGHNTVSWYQQALGQGPQFIFQYYREEENGRGNFPPRFSGLQFPNYSSELNVNALELDDSALYLCASSLLTGSYNEEFFGPGTRLTVL.